This entry lists 18 T cell receptor beta chains sequenced from one sample in a study of shared clonotypes between healthy human individuals. Assay used: immunoSEQ multiplex PCR; TCRdb lists only in-frame clones, some missing. Of about 460,000 clones listed, roughly four fifths are singletons. Sequenced input: PBMCs. These receptors all stem from a woman between 40 and 55 years old in good health. Some clones in this sample may be carry-over from other donors' samples.

This chain connects TRBV2 to TRBJ1-1; TRBD1 might be the D (6 bases). Deletions cut 6 bases from V and 5 bases from J, with 13 bases between. The germline V gene has CDR1 SNHLY and CDR2 FYNNEI. The CDR3 totals 13 residues. CDR3: CASSQGIWTEAFF. The CDR3 DNA sequence: TGTGCCAGCAGCCAGGGGATTTGGACTGAAGCTTTCTTT.

The V and J genes are TRBV5-1 and TRBJ2-3, with TRBD2 as a possible D gene (6 bases). Trimming took off 4 bases at V and 2 bases at J, with 11 bases between the two ends. The germline CDR1 and CDR2 sequences are SGHRS and YFSETQ. There are 14 residues in the CDR3. The chain's CDR3 is CASSPGTPTDTQYF. The CDR3 DNA reads as TGCGCCAGCAGCCCTGGGACTCCCACAGATACGCAGTATTTT.

This clone has only one observation. It is likely a read error, because the conserved phenylalanine at the end of the CDR3 is missing. The chain is built from TRBV29-1 and TRBJ1-2, with D perhaps matching TRBD1 (5 bases). Germline V CDR1 and CDR2: SQVTM, ANQGSEA. The CDR3 length is 14 residues. The V end was cut by 3 bases, the J end by 0 bases, with 11 bases between. The CDR3 DNA reads TGCAGCGTTGACACAGGAGAAGCTAACTATGGCTACACCCTC. Its protein is CSVDTGEANYGYTL.

The genes are TRBV7-9 and TRBJ2-3; D is possibly TRBD2 (6 bases). V dropped 1 base and J dropped 1 base, with 12 bases sitting between them. This CDR3 has 16 amino acids. Germline loops: CDR1 SEHNR, CDR2 FQNEAQ (reference sequence). CDR3 in DNA: TGTGCCAGCAGCTTAGTATTCGGAGGGGGCACAGATACGCAGTATTTT. It yields the protein CASSLVFGGGTDTQYF.

DNA for the CDR3: TGTGCCAGCAGCGCCGGGATTTCTAATGAAAAACTGTTTTTT. Its protein is CASSAGISNEKLFF. This sequence joins TRBV5-4 and TRBJ1-4; unclear D gene. The CDR3 extends over 14 amino acids. Germline CDR1 SGHNT, CDR2 YYREEE (reference sequence). V shed 4 bases and J shed 3 bases, with 10 bases lying between them.

The chain joins TRBV9 to TRBJ2-7; 8 positions match TRBD1. The CDR3 contains 16 residues. V dropped 4 bases and J dropped 1; count of bases not matched to a gene: 10. Germline CDR1 reads SGDLS; CDR2 reads YYNGEE. The CDR3 region has the DNA TGTGCCAGCAGCCACCCCTCACAGGGGGGATCCTACGAGCAGTACTTC. This sequence encodes CASSHPSQGGSYEQYF. Combining the CDR3 with reference TRBV9 and TRBJ2-7 gives the whole variable domain DSGVTQTPKHLITATGQRVTLRCSPRSGDLSVYWYQQSLDQGLQFLIQYYNGEERAKGNILERFSAQQFPDLHSELNLSSLELGDSALYFCASSHPSQGGSYEQYFGPGTRLTVT.

In this sample, this clone turned up a few times. A read error may be the cause here, since a much bigger clone is one base away. The chain joins TRBV7-8 to TRBJ2-1; D is perhaps TRBD1 or TRBD2 (5 bases each). V gave up 0 bases and J gave up 3 bases, with 6 bases separating them. The germline gives CDR1 SGHVS, CDR2 FQNEAQ. This CDR3 spans 14 amino acids. The CDR3 nucleotides read TGTGCCAGCAGCTTAGCGGGGGACTACAATGAGCAGTTCTTC. Amino acids: CASSLAGDYNEQFF.

V gene TRBV18 combines with J gene TRBJ2-3, with 10 bases identical to TRBD1. The CDR3 extends over 14 amino acids. Germline V gene sequence: CDR1 KGHSH, CDR2 LQKENI. The junction had 4 bases not matched to a gene; V was cut back by 5 bases and J by 5 bases. CDR3 DNA: TGTGCCAGCTCAGATCGGACAGGGGGAGATACGCAGTATTTT. The encoded protein is CASSDRTGGDTQYF.

The chain is built from TRBV7-6 and TRBJ1-1, with D maybe TRBD1 (5 bases). The CDR3 is 14 amino acids. V lost 2 bases to trimming and J lost 4 bases, with 11 bases between them. Per the germline V gene, CDR1 is SGHVS and CDR2 is FNYEAQ. CDR3 in amino acids: CASSLRGGSTEAFF. CDR3 DNA: TGTGCCAGCAGCTTAAGGGGCGGGTCCACTGAAGCTTTCTTT.

J is TRBJ2-5 and V is TRBV5-4, with a weak D call TRBD2 (6 bases). The V and J ends lost 4 bases and 2 bases respectively, with 12 bases between them. The CDR3 loop spans 14 amino acids. From germline, CDR1 is SGHNT and CDR2 YYREEE (reference sequence). CDR3 in DNA: TGTGCCAGCAGCGGGACGGGGAGGCAAGAGACCCAGTACTTC. It is translated as CASSGTGRQETQYF.

This clone was observed at least ten times. CDR3 nucleotide sequence: TGCGCCAGCAGCCATGGACAGAGGAACACCGGGGAGCTGTTTTTT. Amino acid sequence: CASSHGQRNTGELFF. This rearrangement joins TRBV4-1 to TRBJ2-2; a weak D match, TRBD1 (6 bases). The CDR3 has 15 amino acids. Per the germline V gene, CDR1 is MGHRA and CDR2 is YSYEKL. V lost 3 bases to trimming and J lost 1 base, with 9 bases between them.

The rearrangement joins TRBV18 to TRBJ2-3; D tentatively fits TRBD1 or TRBD2 (5 bases each). The ends were cut back, 4 bases at V and 1 base at J, with 12 bases in the middle. This CDR3 comprises 15 residues. The germline gives CDR1 KGHSH, CDR2 LQKENI. CDR3 nucleotide sequence: TGTGCCAGCTCACGTGGGGGAGAACGCACAGATACGCAGTATTTT. This translates into CASSRGGERTDTQYF.

This clone was detected only a few times. A read error likely explains this, since a far larger clone differs by one base. The chain links TRBV20-1 to TRBJ1-1; D possibly corresponds to TRBD1 (6 bases). This CDR3 is 11 amino acids long. Germline assignment: CDR1 DFQATT and CDR2 SNEGSKA (reference sequence). The CDR3 loop reads CGHRENTEAFF. CDR3 in DNA: TGCGGTCACAGGGAGAACACTGAAGCTTTCTTT.

CDR3 DNA: TGTGCCTGGAGCGCGCTTTCTGGAAACACCATATATTTT. Protein product: CAWSALSGNTIYF. The chain recombines TRBV30 with TRBJ1-3, with D uncertain. CDR1 and CDR2 from the germline V gene are GTSNPN and SVGIG (reference sequence). V dropped 3 bases and J dropped 1 base, with 7 bases sitting between them. This CDR3 has 13 residues.

The chain couples TRBV11-1 to TRBJ1-4, with D uncertain. CDR3 length: 12 residues. Trimming took off 2 bases at V and 8 bases at J, with 6 bases between the two ends. Germline CDR1 reads SGHAT; CDR2 reads FQDESV (reference sequence). CDR3 residues: CASSLWREKLFF. CDR3 coding DNA: TGTGCCAGCAGCTTATGGAGGGAAAAACTGTTTTTT.

This rearrangement joins TRBV19 to TRBJ2-7; D is perhaps TRBD2 (6 bases). Deletions cut 4 bases from V and 9 bases from J, with 16 bases between. CDR1 is LNHDA and CDR2 is SQIVND in the germline V gene (reference sequence). There are 13 residues in the CDR3. DNA for the CDR3: TGTGCCAGTAGTAACCTTAGGGGAGGAGTGCAGTACTTC. Translating it yields CASSNLRGGVQYF.

The chain combines TRBV10-2 with TRBJ2-6; D remains unclear. Trimming removed 3 bases at V and 0 bases at J, with 9 bases between. Germline assignment: CDR1 WSHSY and CDR2 SAAADI. The CDR3 covers 16 residues. CDR3 in amino acids: CASSDPSSSGANVLTF. CDR3 coding DNA: TGCGCCAGCAGTGACCCGAGCAGCTCTGGGGCCAACGTCCTGACTTTC.

This rearrangement joins TRBV27 to TRBJ2-5, with D perhaps TRBD1 (6 bases). Germline V gene sequence: CDR1 MNHEY, CDR2 SMNVEV (reference sequence). CDR3 length: 14 amino acids. Trimming stripped 9 bases from V and 4 bases from J, with 18 bases between. The CDR3 here is CASRGVGRGETQYF. CDR3 DNA: TGTGCCAGTAGGGGTGTGGGCAGGGGAGAGACCCAGTACTTC.